This paragraph covers one T cell receptor (beta chain) sequence. The target antigen is unknown. A second about 7 to 12 cycle PCR used barcoded and J-beta primers. TCRdb processed the 5' RACE reads anew with MiXCR; each CDR3 protein has one entry. Here the sample spans 1,100,000 or so distinct CDR3 sequences, 35% to 55% being singletons. The sample comes from a study of blood T cells in healthy people across ages. Study-wide points: Per million T cells, TCR beta diversity dropped about linearly as age rose. No one knew whether donors had CMV, which possibly confounded expanded clonotype changes.

The clonotype comes from an older woman in good health. The sequenced material came from blood.

DNA of the CDR3: TGCAGTGCTCTATTACTGATCTCCTACGAGCAGTACTTC. As protein: CSALLLISYEQYF. V gene TRBV20-1 combines with J gene TRBJ2-7; D unclear. Trimming removed 5 bases at V and 0 bases at J, with 11 bases between. This CDR3 has 13 amino acids. Looked up from germline, CDR1 is DFQATT and CDR2 is SNEGSKA (reference sequence).